The clone carrying this TCR beta chain showed up just a few times. As yet, its antigen is unknown. The sample belongs to a study of T cell repertoires in cytomegalovirus infection. Study overall: Selection of CMV epitopes for the study included recently identified HLA-C-restricted and well-studied HLA-B-restricted ones. Signatures in public TCR beta sequences pointed to both CMV infection and matching HLA type. Study-level results: Identification of carriers of CMV plus the relevant HLA was achieved through cumulative public TCR beta family frequency. Clonotypes of TCR beta that were HLA-C-restricted and CMV-specific dominated the ex vivo response.

TCRdb re-called the reads through MiXCR, storing one row per CDR3 protein. The sample includes around 310,000 distinct CDR3 sequences, under 35% of them seen just once. The receptor was derived from a human donor in good health (CMV status not recorded). Some clones in this sample may be carry-over from other donors' samples. The sequenced sample was cultured PBMCs, obtained from culture after CMV antigen stimulation.

The CDR3: CASSPAASLVTEAFF. CDR3 DNA: TGTGCCAGCAGCCCTGCAGCTTCACTGGTCACTGAAGCTTTCTTT. The rearrangement uses TRBV4-2 and TRBJ1-1; no clear D gene. CDR3 length equals 15 residues. Germline CDR1 is LGHNA and CDR2 is YNFKEQ. V lost 4 bases to trimming and J lost 4 bases, with 16 bases between them.